One sample yielded the 27 T cell receptor beta chains listed below, sequenced in a study of cytomegalovirus exposure and HLA in healthy donors. The PCR used 60 Vbeta and 13 Jbeta primers. Profiling relied on immunoSEQ multiplex PCR, and the TCRdb table lists in-frame clones only, not all of them. The sample carries about 120,000 clones, around 74% recorded once. The sample comprised PBMCs. These receptors all stem from a man aged 55-75 years in good health and CMV-seropositive.

This chain links TRBV5-6 with TRBJ1-6; possibly TRBD1 for D (6 bases). Germline CDR1 SGHDT, CDR2 YYEEEE. V lost 6 bases and J 9 bases, leaving 16 bases between the germline ends. The CDR3 runs 14 residues. The CDR3 loop reads CASTRGATGSPLHF. The CDR3, as DNA: TGTGCCAGCACACGGGGGGCAACAGGTTCACCCCTCCACTTT.

CDR3 coding DNA: TGTGCCAGCAGCCAAGCCCTGGCGAGCGGGAATGAGCAGTTCTTC. Translation: CASSQALASGNEQFF. This chain links TRBV14 with TRBJ2-1, with a weak D call TRBD2 (6 bases). The CDR3 is made up of 15 amino acids. Germline lookup yields CDR1 SGHDN and CDR2 FVKESK. Trimming removed 1 base at V and 7 bases at J, with 14 bases between.

The chain recombines TRBV7-9 with TRBJ2-5, with D perhaps matching TRBD2 (7 bases). Germline loops: CDR1 SEHNR, CDR2 FQNEAQ (reference sequence). V shed 5 bases and J shed 4 bases, with 20 bases lying between them. The CDR3 runs 16 residues. The CDR3 DNA sequence: TGTGCCAGCAGCCCGTCCGGGGTTGCGGGGGCAGAGACCCAGTACTTC. Amino acids: CASSPSGVAGAETQYF. Together with reference TRBV7-9 and TRBJ2-5, the CDR3 gives the full variable domain: DTGVSQNPRHKITKRGQNVTFRCDPISEHNRLYWYRQTLGQGPEFLTYFQNEAQLEKSRLLSDRFSAERPKGSFSTLEIQRTEQGDSAMYLCASSPSGVAGAETQYFGPGTRLLVL.

This clone has just a few counts. The CDR3 is CASSVTGTANQPQHF. As DNA, the CDR3 is TGTGCCAGCAGCGTAACAGGGACGGCTAATCAGCCCCAGCATTTT. The chain links TRBV9 to TRBJ1-5; TRBD1 is a possible D gene (6 bases). V was trimmed by 1 base and J by 4 bases, leaving 12 bases between them. This CDR3 contains 15 residues. Germline V gives CDR1 SGDLS, CDR2 YYNGEE.

The chain couples TRBV10-3 to TRBJ2-7, with D unresolved. Germline V gene lookup returns CDR1 ENHRY and CDR2 SYGVKD. V was shortened by 6 bases and J by 4 bases, with 10 bases between the two germline ends. The CDR3 is 12 amino acids. The CDR3 region has the DNA TGTGCCATCAGCATGACCGGGTACGAGCAGTACTTC. Its protein product is CAISMTGYEQYF.

This sequence joins TRBV11-2 and TRBJ2-7, with 10 bases matching TRBD1. Germline V lookup: CDR1 SGHAT, CDR2 FQNNGV. J was trimmed by 3 bases and V by 5 bases; bases with no gene match: 7. The CDR3 runs 15 residues. DNA for the CDR3: TGTGCCAGCAGCGGGGACAGGGGACTTTTCTACGAGCAGTACTTC. Its protein is CASSGDRGLFYEQYF. Drawing the rest from reference TRBV11-2 and TRBJ2-7, the complete variable domain is EAGVAQSPRYKIIEKRQSVAFWCNPISGHATLYWYQQILGQGPKLLIQFQNNGVVDDSQLPKDRFSAERLKGVDSTLKIQPAKLEDSAVYLCASSGDRGLFYEQYFGPGTRLTVT.

The chain carries TRBV18 and TRBJ2-1; 11 bases are shared with TRBD2. CDR1 and CDR2 (germline): KGHSH, LQKENI. The CDR3 has 16 residues. V gave up 3 bases and J gave up 8 bases; unmatched junction bases: 9. The CDR3 is CASSPSGTSGIYEQFF. The CDR3 region has the DNA TGTGCCAGCTCACCTTCCGGGACTAGCGGTATTTATGAGCAGTTCTTC.

This chain connects TRBV7-6 to TRBJ2-7; 7 nucleotides match TRBD2. Germline loops: CDR1 SGHVS, CDR2 FNYEAQ. Trimming removed 4 bases from V and 5 bases from J; junction bases left unmatched: 5. This CDR3 is built from 13 residues. The DNA of the CDR3 is TGTGCCAGCAGCTCGCGTGCGGGGGACGAGCAGTACTTC. This sequence encodes CASSSRAGDEQYF.

This clone came up once. The gene calls are TRBV7-3 and TRBJ1-1, with D perhaps matching TRBD1 (6 bases). This CDR3 contains 14 residues. Germline V gives CDR1 SGHTA, CDR2 FQGTGA. Trimming took 5 bases from V and 5 from J, leaving 15 bases between them. CDR3: CASSPMGARTEAFF. The CDR3 coding sequence is TGTGCCAGCAGCCCAATGGGGGCGCGGACTGAAGCTTTCTTT.

The chain recombines TRBV28 with TRBJ2-2; 8 bases are shared with TRBD2. The CDR3 spans 15 residues. Germline V CDR1 and CDR2: MDHEN, SYDVKM. V shed 6 bases and J 6 bases; nucleotides not matched to a gene: 9. This chain's CDR3 is CASSPSGRRSGELFF. The CDR3, as DNA: TGTGCCAGCAGCCCCAGCGGGAGACGGTCCGGGGAGCTGTTTTTT. The full variable domain, with the rest looked up from reference TRBV28 and TRBJ2-2, is DVKVTQSSRYLVKRTGEKVFLECVQDMDHENMFWYRQDPGLGLRLIYFSYDVKMKEKGDIPEGYSVSREKKERFSLILESASTNQTSMYLCASSPSGRRSGELFFGEGSRLTVL.

J is TRBJ1-4 and V is TRBV19, with 7 bases lining up with TRBD1. The ends lost 5 bases at V and 4 bases at J; junction bases unmatched: 4. CDR1 LNHDA and CDR2 SQIVND come from the germline V gene (reference sequence). The CDR3 sequence is 14 residues long. The CDR3 region has the DNA TGTGCCAGTAGTGTTGGGACAGTTAATGAAAAACTGTTTTTT. Encoded protein: CASSVGTVNEKLFF.

This clone was seen once. The J gene is TRBJ2-2, the V gene TRBV5-1; TRBD1 aligns across 7 bases. CDR1 is SGHRS and CDR2 is YFSETQ in the germline V gene. This CDR3 comprises 15 residues. Losses at the gene ends were 0 bases for V and 6 bases for J; bases not matched to a gene: 5. CDR3 DNA sequence: TGCGCCAGCAGCTTGGACAGGGGAAACGCCGGGGAGCTGTTTTTT. This encodes CASSLDRGNAGELFF. The full variable domain, its missing parts supplied by reference TRBV5-1 and TRBJ2-2, is KAGVTQTPRYLIKTRGQQVTLSCSPISGHRSVSWYQQTPGQGLQFLFEYFSETQRNKGNFPGRFSGRQFSNSRSEMNVSTLELGDSALYLCASSLDRGNAGELFFGEGSRLTVL.

In nucleotides, the CDR3 is TGTGCCAGTAGTGGGACAAATCAAGAGACCCAGTACTTC. Translating it yields CASSGTNQETQYF. The V gene is TRBV19, the J gene TRBJ2-5; the D gene is possibly TRBD1 (6 bases). The germline V and J ends were trimmed by 5 bases and 2 bases, with 9 bases remaining between them. CDR1 is LNHDA, CDR2 SQIVND, per germline (reference sequence). This CDR3 has 13 residues.

The chain is built from TRBV19 and TRBJ2-5; 9 bases match TRBD1. V lost 6 bases, J lost 8 bases, and 7 bases stayed unmatched. CDR1 LNHDA and CDR2 SQIVND come from the germline V gene (reference sequence). This CDR3 is built from 13 residues. The CDR3 DNA follows: TGTGCCAGTAGCCCCGACAGGGGGGGAACCCAGTACTTC. It codes for CASSPDRGGTQYF.

The rearrangement joins TRBV9 to TRBJ2-3, with TRBD2 as a possible D gene (5 bases). The CDR3 runs to 13 residues. Trimming stripped 1 base from V and 6 bases from J, with 9 bases between. The germline V gene encodes CDR1 SGDLS and CDR2 YYNGEE. CDR3 sequence: CASSVPASDTQYF. For the CDR3, the DNA is TGTGCCAGCAGCGTACCAGCTAGCGATACGCAGTATTTT.

This rearrangement joins TRBV5-6 to TRBJ2-7; 9 bases agree with TRBD2. V was pared by 4 bases and J by 9 bases, with 11 bases of the junction left unmatched. Germline CDR1 is SGHDT and CDR2 is YYEEEE. There are 14 residues in the CDR3. The CDR3 loop is CASSETGTSFGQYF. The CDR3 DNA reads as TGTGCCAGCAGCGAAACCGGGACTAGCTTCGGGCAGTACTTC.

This chain links TRBV9 with TRBJ1-4; D uncertain. CDR1 is SGDLS and CDR2 is YYNGEE in the germline V gene. The CDR3 has 12 amino acids. Trimming took off 3 bases at V and 6 bases at J, with 6 bases between the two ends. In DNA, the CDR3 is TGTGCCAGCAGCGGAAGCGATGAAAAACTGTTTTTT. This translates into CASSGSDEKLFF. The full variable domain, with the rest looked up from reference TRBV9 and TRBJ1-4, is DSGVTQTPKHLITATGQRVTLRCSPRSGDLSVYWYQQSLDQGLQFLIQYYNGEERAKGNILERFSAQQFPDLHSELNLSSLELGDSALYFCASSGSDEKLFFGSGTQLSVL.

The chain combines TRBV2 with TRBJ1-5; D possibly corresponds to TRBD1 (6 bases). The germline V gene has CDR1 SNHLY and CDR2 FYNNEI. V was trimmed by 6 bases and J by 4 bases, leaving 13 bases between them. There are 14 residues in the CDR3. Here the CDR3 reads CASRVWGPNQPQHF. In nucleotides, the CDR3 is TGTGCCAGCAGAGTATGGGGGCCGAATCAGCCCCAGCATTTT.

The chain carries TRBV5-1 and TRBJ2-7, with D possibly matching TRBD2 (5 bases). The germline gives CDR1 SGHRS, CDR2 YFSETQ. Deletions cut 1 base from V and 4 bases from J, with 9 bases between. The CDR3 loop spans 13 amino acids. The CDR3 DNA reads as TGCGCCAGCAGCTTGCGAGGGTGGTACGAGCAGTACTTC. It translates to CASSLRGWYEQYF.

The CDR3 bases are TGTGCCAGCAGCCGCCGAGAGGCCTACGAGCAGTACTTC. Protein: CASSRREAYEQYF. The chain joins TRBV9 to TRBJ2-7; D remains unclear. The germline V and J ends were trimmed by 4 bases and 2 bases, with 10 bases remaining between them. Per germline, CDR1 SGDLS and CDR2 YYNGEE. The CDR3 loop spans 13 amino acids.

The V call is TRBV20-1, the J call TRBJ2-1; TRBD2 might be the D (5 bases). Germline CDR1 DFQATT, CDR2 SNEGSKA (reference sequence). The V gene lost 6 bases and the J gene lost 5 bases, with 8 bases spanning the gap. The CDR3 contains 11 residues. This CDR3 reads CSAEGHNEQFF. The CDR3 DNA reads TGCAGTGCCGAGGGCCACAATGAGCAGTTCTTC.

V usage is TRBV12-5 and J usage is TRBJ2-3, with D perhaps TRBD1 (5 bases). The CDR3 consists of 14 residues. From germline, CDR1 is LGHNT and CDR2 FRNRAP. Trimming removed 1 base from V and 6 bases from J, with 11 bases in between. The CDR3 nucleotides read TGTGCTAGTGGTTTGGCCGCCAAGGGGGATACGCAGTATTTT. As protein: CASGLAAKGDTQYF.

The CDR3 loop reads CASSSRGVGGSTDTQYF. The DNA for the CDR3 is TGTGCCAGCAGTTCGAGGGGCGTGGGGGGGAGCACAGATACGCAGTATTTT. This chain connects TRBV27 to TRBJ2-3; 7 bases align to TRBD2. Per germline, CDR1 MNHEY and CDR2 SMNVEV (reference sequence). V gave up 4 bases and J gave up 0 bases; unmatched junction bases: 10. This CDR3 region has 17 residues.

V is TRBV30 and J is TRBJ1-6; D is uncertain. The CDR3 is 12 amino acids. Germline CDR1 reads GTSNPN; CDR2 reads SVGIG (reference sequence). Trimming stripped 5 bases from V and 8 bases from J, with 10 bases between. The CDR3 loop is CAWAEWDSPLHF. Written as DNA, the CDR3 is TGTGCCTGGGCGGAGTGGGATTCACCCCTCCACTTT.

The CDR3 DNA reads as TGCGCCAGCAGCAGGGACAGCAGCACAGATACGCAGTATTTT. Amino acid sequence: CASSRDSSTDTQYF. The genes are TRBV5-1 and TRBJ2-3, with 7 nucleotides matching TRBD1. The CDR3 consists of 14 residues. Germline V gene data show CDR1 as SGHRS and CDR2 as YFSETQ. V gave up 4 bases and J gave up 0 bases; unmatched junction bases: 2.

This chain links TRBV5-1 with TRBJ1-1, with D unresolved. Trimming shortened V by 6 bases and J by 1 base, and 16 bases separated the two germline ends. This CDR3 region has 15 residues. From germline, CDR1 is SGHRS and CDR2 YFSETQ. CDR3 nucleotide sequence: TGCGCCAGCACCCTGGGAGGCGGCTGGAACACTGAAGCTTTCTTT. Its translation is CASTLGGGWNTEAFF.

Concerning this clone itself: One end of the junction does not line up with germline, which may come from a read error. V is TRBV6-1 and J is TRBJ2-2, with D tentatively TRBD1 or TRBD2 (5 bases each). CDR3 length: 14 residues. The germline CDR1 and CDR2 sequences are MNHNS and SASEGT. The CDR3 loop reads CAGSGQPNTGELFF. The CDR3 DNA is TGTGCCGGCAGCGGACAACCGAACACCGGGGAGCTGTTTTTT.